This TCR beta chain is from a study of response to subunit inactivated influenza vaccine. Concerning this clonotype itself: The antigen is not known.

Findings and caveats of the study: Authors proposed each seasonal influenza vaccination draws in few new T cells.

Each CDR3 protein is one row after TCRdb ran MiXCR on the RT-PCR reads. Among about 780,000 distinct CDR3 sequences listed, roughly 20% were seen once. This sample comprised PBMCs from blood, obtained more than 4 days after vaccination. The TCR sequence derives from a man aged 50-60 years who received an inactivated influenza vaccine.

The CDR3 protein is CASSQDPTDYGDEKLFF. CDR3 sequence (DNA): TGTGCCAGCAGCCAAGACCCAACCGATTACGGCGATGAAAAACTGTTTTTT. The V call is TRBV4-2, the J call TRBJ1-4, with D uncertain. The CDR3 loop spans 17 amino acids. Germline CDR1 reads LGHNA; CDR2 reads YNFKEQ. The V end lost 0 bases, the J end lost 6 bases, and 17 bases lay between the germline ends.